The rows below give T cell receptor beta chains drawn from one sample of a study of beta chain features in type 1 diabetes. The method was immunoSEQ multiplex PCR; TCRdb's version includes in-frame clones alone and lacks a portion of them. The table shows almost 350,000 clones, with roughly a tenth occurring only once. Material for sequencing was central memory CD4+ T cells from blood. These TCRs come from a man younger than 45 with type 1 diabetes. CDR3s include the opening cysteine and the closing phenylalanine or tryptophan. A D gene is named only where the DNA matches it firmly. Some rows mark clone size as missing; the rest say once, few, many or name a class of expanded clone.

few | TRBJ2-7 | . | TRBV7-2 | TGTGCCAGCAGTTTGGGTAGCAATACCTACGAGCAGTACTTC | CASSLGSNTYEQYF
. | TRBJ2-3 | TRBD2 | TRBV4-3 | TGCGCCAGCAGCCAACGGCTTACCCGCGGTGCTAGCGGGGCCAGCACAGATACGCAGTATTTT | CASSQRLTRGASGASTDTQYF
. | TRBJ2-1 | . | TRBV18 | TGTGCCAGCTCACCATGGGGGCTAAATGAGCAGTTCTTC | CASSPWGLNEQFF
few | TRBJ2-2 | . | TRBV10-3 | TGTGCCATCAGTGAACCAAACACCGGGGAGCTGTTTTTT | CAISEPNTGELFF
few | TRBJ2-7 | . | TRBV5-1 | TGCGCCAGCAGCACCCTTAACTCCTACGAGCAGTACTTC | CASSTLNSYEQYF
few | TRBJ2-7 | . | TRBV18 | TGTGCCAGCTCACCATTTGCAGGGACCTACGAGCAGTACTTC | CASSPFAGTYEQYF
few | TRBJ2-2 | . | TRBV6-1 | TGTGCCAGCAGCAAAGTACAGTACACCGGGGAGCTGTTTTTT | CASSKVQYTGELFF
. | TRBJ1-2 | TRBD1 | TRBV7-9 | TGTGCCAGCAGCTCCGGGACAGGGGGCCCCCTCTATGGCTACACCTTC | CASSSGTGGPLYGYTF
many | TRBJ2-2 | TRBD1 | TRBV11-2 | TGTGCCAGCAGCGAATGGACAGGAAACACCGGGGAGCTGTTTTTT | CASSEWTGNTGELFF
few | TRBJ1-4 | . | TRBV10-3 | TGTGCCAGCAGTAGCCCCGGGCTCAGGGGAGAAAAACTGTTTTTT | CASSSPGLRGEKLFF
. | TRBJ2-5 | TRBD2 | TRBV7-6 | TGTGCCAGCAGCTTAGGAACTAGCGGGGGGCCTCAAGAGACCCAGTACTTC | CASSLGTSGGPQETQYF
. | TRBJ1-2 | . | TRBV18 | TGTGCCAGCTCACCGGGCCCGACTGGCAACTATGGCTACACCTTC | CASSPGPTGNYGYTF
. | TRBJ1-1 | TRBD1 | TRBV10-3 | TGTGCCATCAGTACAGGGGACACTGAAGCTTTCTTT | CAISTGDTEAFF
few | TRBJ2-3 | TRBD1 | TRBV5-1 | TGCGCCAGCCGATCCCGGACAGGGGGCACAGATACGCAGTATTTT | CASRSRTGGTDTQYF
. | TRBJ2-3 | TRBD1 | TRBV2 | TGTGCCAGTAAGGGACAGGGCAGGACAGATACGCAGTATTTT | CASKGQGRTDTQYF
few | TRBJ1-4 | . | TRBV28 | TGTGCCAGCAGTTCCCCGGCAGGGGCCTTAGGAAAACTGTTTTTT | CASSSPAGALGKLFF
. | TRBJ2-5 | . | TRBV11-2 | TGTGCCAGCAGCTTAGTTGGTGGGGCTATGGAGACCCAGTACTTC | CASSLVGGAMETQYF
. | TRBJ2-5 | . | TRBV5-1 | TGCGCCAGCAGCTTGGCGGGGGATGAGACCCAGTACTTC | CASSLAGDETQYF
few | TRBJ1-3 | . | TRBV7-2 | TGTGCCAGCGCCCGACGGGAAGGAAACACCATATATTTT | CASARREGNTIYF
. | TRBJ1-5 | . | TRBV19 | TGTGCCAGTAGTATAGGATTGGATCAGCCCCAGCATTTT | CASSIGLDQPQHF
few | TRBJ2-3 | TRBD1 | TRBV5-6 | TGTGCCAGCAGCCAGAGACAGGGGACCGATACGCAGTATTTT | CASSQRQGTDTQYF
many | TRBJ1-1 | . | TRBV5-1 | TGCGCCAGCAGCTTAGAACAGGGACGGACTGAAGCTTTCTTT | CASSLEQGRTEAFF
. | TRBJ2-5 | . | TRBV5-1 | TGCGCCAGCAGCTTGGCCGGTCTACTACCAGAAGAGACCCAGTACTTC | CASSLAGLLPEETQYF
few | TRBJ2-2 | . | TRBV6-5 | TGTGCCAGCAGAGAGGACCTTACCGGGGAGCTGTTTTTT | CASREDLTGELFF
. | TRBJ2-1 | . | TRBV29-1 | TGCAGCGTCGTAACTGCGGACGGATTCGGTGAGCAGTTCTTC | CSVVTADGFGEQFF